The rows below give T cell receptor beta chains drawn from one sample of a study of T-cell memory formation after mild COVID-19. TCRdb analysed the 5' RACE reads with MiXCR anew, one entry per CDR3 protein. This sample has about half a million distinct CDR3 sequences, with 15% to 20% found just once. Material: PBMCs or a T cell subset sorted from them (not recorded which). The source is an adult woman who had mild COVID-19 (a few samples of this study predate the infection). Cell type and time point are not known. The CDR3 runs from the conserved cysteine through the conserved F or W. The order of the fields is J gene, clone size, V gene, D gene, CDR3 protein, CDR3 DNA. The D gene is left open where the match is weak. For some rows the clone size is stated as once, few or many, or as a class when expanded; others skip it.

TRBJ2-3 | - | TRBV14 | - | CASSHVGGGPDTQYF | TGTGCCAGCAGCCATGTTGGGGGAGGCCCCGATACGCAGTATTTT
TRBJ2-5 | few | TRBV19 | TRBD1 | CASRWTGGAETQYF | TGTGCCAGTAGGTGGACAGGGGGCGCAGAGACCCAGTACTTC
TRBJ2-5 | - | TRBV2 | - | CASMRRDPTQYF | TGTGCCAGCATGAGGAGGGACCCGACCCAGTACTTC
TRBJ2-7 | few | TRBV9 | - | CASSGTDTLFSYEQYF | TGTGCCAGCAGCGGGACAGATACTTTGTTTTCCTACGAGCAGTACTTC
TRBJ2-4 | - | TRBV20-1 | - | CSARLGKNIQYF | TGCAGTGCTAGGTTGGGGAAGAACATTCAGTACTTC
TRBJ1-1 | many | TRBV6-2/TRBV6-3 | - | CASRGTANTEAFF | TGTGCCAGCAGGGGGACGGCGAACACTGAAGCTTTCTTT
TRBJ2-3 | - | TRBV7-9 | TRBD1 | CASSYLGQGEGDTQYF | TGTGCCAGCAGCTACCTGGGACAGGGAGAAGGAGATACGCAGTATTTT
TRBJ2-1 | few | TRBV2 | TRBD2 | CARSSGRAGNEQFF | TGTGCCAGAAGTAGCGGGAGGGCCGGCAATGAGCAGTTCTTC
TRBJ2-1 | few | TRBV15 | - | CATSRDLGNYNEQFF | TGTGCCACCAGCAGAGATCTTGGGAACTACAATGAGCAGTTCTTC
TRBJ2-3 | few | TRBV5-1 | - | CASRDMDTQYF | TGCGCCTCCCGAGATATGGATACGCAGTATTTT
TRBJ2-1 | - | TRBV11-3 | - | CASSNRDASSYNEQFF | TGTGCCAGCAGCAACCGGGACGCGAGCTCCTACAATGAGCAGTTCTTC
TRBJ1-1 | - | TRBV5-1 | - | CASSSFQNTEAFF | TGCGCCAGCAGCTCCTTCCAGAACACTGAAGCTTTCTTT
TRBJ2-1 | - | TRBV12-3/TRBV12-4 | TRBD2 | CASSFTSGDRQFF | TGTGCCAGCAGTTTCACTAGCGGGGACAGGCAGTTCTTC
TRBJ2-5 | few | TRBV19 | - | CASGDYVETQYF | TGTGCCAGCGGAGATTACGTGGAGACCCAGTACTTC
TRBJ2-4 | few | TRBV6-5 | TRBD2 | CACRQASGKNIQYF | TGTGCCTGCCGGCAGGCTAGCGGGAAAAACATTCAGTACTTC
TRBJ2-2 | - | TRBV2 | - | CASSGIPSWAGELFF | TGTGCCAGCAGTGGTATCCCGAGCTGGGCCGGGGAGCTGTTTTTT
TRBJ2-1 | - | TRBV27 | - | CASSSGTAGVNEQFF | TGTGCCAGCAGTTCTGGAACAGCAGGGGTCAATGAGCAGTTCTTC
TRBJ2-2 | few | TRBV5-4 | - | CASLAGTNTGELFF | TGTGCCAGCTTGGCAGGGACGAACACCGGGGAGCTGTTTTTT
TRBJ2-5 | few | TRBV20-1 | - | CSARDGDSVAETQYF | TGCAGTGCTAGAGATGGCGACAGCGTGGCCGAGACCCAGTACTTC
TRBJ1-5 | - | TRBV19 | - | CASSMGVGSNQPQHF | TGTGCCAGTAGTATGGGGGTCGGGAGCAATCAGCCCCAGCATTTT
TRBJ2-7 | few | TRBV10-3 | TRBD1 | CAISESQGADKSYEQYF | TGTGCCATCAGTGAGTCGCAGGGGGCAGACAAGTCCTACGAGCAGTACTTC
TRBJ1-2 | - | TRBV12-3/TRBV12-4 | - | CASSSGTSNYGYTF | TGTGCCAGCAGTTCAGGGACATCTAACTATGGCTACACCTTC
TRBJ2-2 | - | TRBV5-1 | TRBD2 | CASSKTYSGGSNTGELFF | TGCGCCAGCAGCAAAACATACAGCGGGGGATCGAACACCGGGGAGCTGTTTTTT
TRBJ2-1 | - | TRBV6-2/TRBV6-3 | TRBD2 | CASSYPPLMGGSIYTEQFF | TGTGCCAGCAGTTACCCCCCCCTGATGGGCGGGAGCATTTACACTGAGCAGTTCTTC
TRBJ2-2 | many | TRBV5-1 | TRBD1 | CASSSRDSITGELFF | TGCGCCAGCAGCTCACGGGACAGCATCACCGGGGAGCTGTTTTTT
TRBJ1-3 | few | TRBV12-3/TRBV12-4 | TRBD1 | CASSPLGQNSGNTIYF | TGTGCCAGCAGTCCCCTGGGACAGAACTCTGGAAACACCATATATTTT
TRBJ1-1 | few | TRBV20-1 | - | CSARTIQGFGTEAFF | TGCAGTGCTAGAACTATCCAGGGGTTCGGCACTGAAGCTTTCTTT
TRBJ2-4 | few | TRBV7-9 | - | CASSFLDSQNIQYF | TGTGCCAGCAGCTTTTTGGACAGCCAAAACATTCAGTACTTC
TRBJ1-1 | few | TRBV11-1 | - | CASSPDTGHMNTEAFF | TGTGCCAGCAGCCCAGACACAGGGCATATGAACACTGAAGCTTTCTTT
TRBJ1-2 | few | TRBV4-1 | - | CASSHQNYGYTF | TGCGCCAGCAGTCACCAGAACTATGGCTACACCTTC
TRBJ2-5 | - | TRBV20-1 | - | CSARDQGDFETQYF | TGCAGTGCTAGAGATCAAGGGGATTTTGAGACCCAGTACTTC